This T cell receptor (beta chain) derives from a study of Ad26.COV2.S vaccination and SARS-CoV-2 variants. Across the study: The study gave Ad26.COV2.S intramuscularly, once or twice 56 days apart.

Worth noting for this clone: Its specificity is unknown.

Germline V lookup: CDR1 SGDLS, CDR2 YYNGEE. The length of the CDR3 is 16 residues. Trimming removed 0 bases at V and 1 base at J, with 11 bases between. Treatment indicated: 19 received Ad26.COV2.S at low or high dose, single or two shots; 5 received placebo; per-sample allocation not given. The samples date from day 63 after the first vaccine or placebo injection. The donor was a Boston adult aged 18-55 years. Measured with immunoSEQ multiplex PCR; TCRdb has only the in-frame clones, and not every one. The table includes hundreds of thousands of clones, about nine tenths detected once. Notes on the study in general: Recipients given vaccine exceeded placebo recipients in spike-specific TCR breadth. It was reported that spike-specific CD8+ and CD4+ T cell responses were substantially broad after vaccination.

The specimen comprised peripheral blood, sampled in a trial of Ad26.COV2.S vaccine versus placebo. The TCR originated in a person aged 18-60 years who received the Ad26.COV2.S COVID-19 vaccine or a placebo. The rearrangement links TRBV9 to TRBJ1-5, with D uncertain. The CDR3 region is CASSVAPRDSNQPQHF. The CDR3 DNA reads as TGTGCCAGCAGCGTAGCCCCCAGAGACAGCAATCAGCCCCAGCATTTT.